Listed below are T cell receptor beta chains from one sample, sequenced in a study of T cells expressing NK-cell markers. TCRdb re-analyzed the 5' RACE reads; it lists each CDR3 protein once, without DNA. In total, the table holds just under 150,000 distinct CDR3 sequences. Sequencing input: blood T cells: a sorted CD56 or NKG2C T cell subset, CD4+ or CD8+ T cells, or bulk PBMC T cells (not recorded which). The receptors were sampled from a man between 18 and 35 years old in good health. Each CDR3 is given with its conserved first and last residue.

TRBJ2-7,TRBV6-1,CASIWTSGEVYEQYF
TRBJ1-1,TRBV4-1,CASSPQTGNTEAFF
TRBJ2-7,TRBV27,CASSLGPGTEQYF
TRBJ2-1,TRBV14,CASFGTSGPGNEQFF
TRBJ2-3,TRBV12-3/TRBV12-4,CASRRTGWSDTQYF
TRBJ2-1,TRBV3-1,CASSQGGMVAGGPDEFF
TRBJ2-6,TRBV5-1,CASSLQLQGVDGANVLTF
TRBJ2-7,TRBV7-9,CASSFARLGTTNYEQYF
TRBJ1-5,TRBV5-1,CASSLWADQPQHF
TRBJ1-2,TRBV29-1,CSAPTSNYGYTF
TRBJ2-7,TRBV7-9,CASIGQSSYEQYF